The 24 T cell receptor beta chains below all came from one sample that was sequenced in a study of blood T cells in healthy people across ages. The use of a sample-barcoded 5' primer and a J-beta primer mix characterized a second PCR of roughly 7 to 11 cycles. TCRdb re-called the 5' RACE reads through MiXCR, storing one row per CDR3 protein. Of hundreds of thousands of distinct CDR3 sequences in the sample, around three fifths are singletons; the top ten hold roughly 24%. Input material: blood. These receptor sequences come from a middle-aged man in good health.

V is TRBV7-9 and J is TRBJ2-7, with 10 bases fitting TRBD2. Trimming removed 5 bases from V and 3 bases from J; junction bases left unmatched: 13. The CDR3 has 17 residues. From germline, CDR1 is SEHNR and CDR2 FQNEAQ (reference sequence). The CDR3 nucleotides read TGTGCCAGCAGCCTACCCACAAGCGGGAGGGCTAGCTACGAGCAGTACTTC. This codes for CASSLPTSGRASYEQYF. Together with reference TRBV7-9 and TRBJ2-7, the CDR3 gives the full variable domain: DTGVSQNPRHKITKRGQNVTFRCDPISEHNRLYWYRQTLGQGPEFLTYFQNEAQLEKSRLLSDRFSAERPKGSFSTLEIQRTEQGDSAMYLCASSLPTSGRASYEQYFGPGTRLTVT.

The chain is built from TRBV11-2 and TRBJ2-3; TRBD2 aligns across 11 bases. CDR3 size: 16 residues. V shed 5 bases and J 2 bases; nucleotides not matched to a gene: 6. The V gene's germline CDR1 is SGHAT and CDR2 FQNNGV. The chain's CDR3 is CASSLRLAGTTDTQYF. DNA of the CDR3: TGTGCCAGCAGCCTCCGACTAGCGGGAACCACAGATACGCAGTATTTT.

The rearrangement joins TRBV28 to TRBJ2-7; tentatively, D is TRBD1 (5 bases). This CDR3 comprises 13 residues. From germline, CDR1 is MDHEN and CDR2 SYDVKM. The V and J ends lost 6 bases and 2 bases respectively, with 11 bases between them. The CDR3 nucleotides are TGTGCCAGCAGCCGCCCGACAGCCTACGAGCAGTACTTC. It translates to CASSRPTAYEQYF.

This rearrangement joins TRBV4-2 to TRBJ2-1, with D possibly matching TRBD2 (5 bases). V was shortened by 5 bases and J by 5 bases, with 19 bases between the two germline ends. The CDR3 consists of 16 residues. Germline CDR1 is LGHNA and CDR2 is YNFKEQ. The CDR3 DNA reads TGTGCCAGCAGCTCCCTAGGGCGGAACGGGGACAATGAGCAGTTCTTC. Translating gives CASSSLGRNGDNEQFF.

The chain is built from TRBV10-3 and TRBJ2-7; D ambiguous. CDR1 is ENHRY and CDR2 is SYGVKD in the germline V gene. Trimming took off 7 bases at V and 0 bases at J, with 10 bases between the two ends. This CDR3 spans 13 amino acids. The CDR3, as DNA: TGTGCCATCACCCGGACGGACTCCTACGAGCAGTACTTC. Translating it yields CAITRTDSYEQYF.

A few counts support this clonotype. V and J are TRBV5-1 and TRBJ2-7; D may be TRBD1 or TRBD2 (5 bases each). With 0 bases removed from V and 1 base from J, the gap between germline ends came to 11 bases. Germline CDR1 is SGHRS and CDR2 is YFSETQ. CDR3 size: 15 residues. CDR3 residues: CASSLGWGTSYEQYF. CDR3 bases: TGCGCCAGCAGCTTGGGTTGGGGGACGTCCTACGAGCAGTACTTC.

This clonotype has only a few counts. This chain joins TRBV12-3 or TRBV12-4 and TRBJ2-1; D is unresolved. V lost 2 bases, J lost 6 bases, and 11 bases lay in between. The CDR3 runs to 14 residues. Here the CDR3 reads CASSLSRQSNEQFF. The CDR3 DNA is TGTGCCAGCAGTTTATCGCGGCAGTCCAATGAGCAGTTCTTC.

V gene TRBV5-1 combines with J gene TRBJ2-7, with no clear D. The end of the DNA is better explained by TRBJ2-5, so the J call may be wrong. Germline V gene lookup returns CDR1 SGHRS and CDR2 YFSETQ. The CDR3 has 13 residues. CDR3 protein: CASSGVRDGTQYF. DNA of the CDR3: TGCGCCAGCAGCGGGGTAAGGGATGGGACCCAGTACTTC.

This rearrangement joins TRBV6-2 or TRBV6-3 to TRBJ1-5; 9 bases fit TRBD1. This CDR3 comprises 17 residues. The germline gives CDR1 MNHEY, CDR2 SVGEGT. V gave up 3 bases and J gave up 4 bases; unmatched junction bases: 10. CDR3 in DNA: TGTGCCAGCAGTTATACCATCGACAGGGGGTTGAATCAGCCCCAGCATTTT. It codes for CASSYTIDRGLNQPQHF.

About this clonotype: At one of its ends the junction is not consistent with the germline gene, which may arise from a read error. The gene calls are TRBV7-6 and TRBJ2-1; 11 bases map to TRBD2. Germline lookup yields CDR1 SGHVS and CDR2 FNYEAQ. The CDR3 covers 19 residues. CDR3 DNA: TGTGCCAGCAGCCCTAAGCGCTTGACTAGCGGGGCTTCCTACGATGAGCAGTTCTTC. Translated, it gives CASSPKRLTSGASYDEQFF.

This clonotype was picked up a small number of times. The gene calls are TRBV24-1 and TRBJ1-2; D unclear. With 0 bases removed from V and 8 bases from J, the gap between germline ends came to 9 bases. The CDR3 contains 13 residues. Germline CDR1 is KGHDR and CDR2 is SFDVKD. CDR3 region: CATSDLAFAGYTF. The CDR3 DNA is TGTGCCACCAGTGATTTGGCGTTTGCCGGCTACACCTTC.

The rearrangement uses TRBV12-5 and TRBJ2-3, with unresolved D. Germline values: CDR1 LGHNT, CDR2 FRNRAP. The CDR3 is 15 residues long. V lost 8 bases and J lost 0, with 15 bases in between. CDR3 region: CASSPQTYSTDTQYF. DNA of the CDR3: TGTGCTAGTAGTCCCCAGACTTATAGCACAGATACGCAGTATTTT.

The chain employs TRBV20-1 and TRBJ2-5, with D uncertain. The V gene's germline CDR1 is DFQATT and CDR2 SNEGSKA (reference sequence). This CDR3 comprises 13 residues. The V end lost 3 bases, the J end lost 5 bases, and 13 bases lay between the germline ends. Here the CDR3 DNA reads TGCAGTGCTAGTTCCATTATTGGGGAGACCCAGTACTTC. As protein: CSASSIIGETQYF.

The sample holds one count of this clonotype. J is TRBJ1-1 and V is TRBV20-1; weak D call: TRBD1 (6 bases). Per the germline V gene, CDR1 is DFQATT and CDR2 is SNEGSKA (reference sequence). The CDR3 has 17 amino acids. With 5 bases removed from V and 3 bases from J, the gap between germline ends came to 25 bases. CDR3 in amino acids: CSAPFPWGAGIDTEAFF. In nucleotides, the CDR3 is TGCAGTGCTCCTTTTCCTTGGGGGGCAGGAATTGACACTGAAGCTTTCTTT.

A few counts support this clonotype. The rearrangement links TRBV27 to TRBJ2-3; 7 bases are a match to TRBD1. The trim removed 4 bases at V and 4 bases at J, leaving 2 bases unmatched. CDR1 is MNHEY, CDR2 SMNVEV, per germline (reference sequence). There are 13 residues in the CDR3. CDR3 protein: CASSYTGADTQYF. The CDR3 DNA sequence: TGTGCCAGCAGTTATACAGGGGCAGATACGCAGTATTTT.

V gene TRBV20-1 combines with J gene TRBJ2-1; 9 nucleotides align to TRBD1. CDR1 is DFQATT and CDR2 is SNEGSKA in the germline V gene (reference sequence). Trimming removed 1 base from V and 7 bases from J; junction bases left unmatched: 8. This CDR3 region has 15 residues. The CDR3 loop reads CSARVTGTGRNEQFF. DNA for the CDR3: TGCAGTGCTAGAGTAACCGGGACAGGGAGGAATGAGCAGTTCTTC.

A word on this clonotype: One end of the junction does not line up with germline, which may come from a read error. CDR3 amino acids: CASSLNRLGRHSGADVLTF. The CDR3 DNA sequence: TGTGCCAGCAGCTTAAATCGGCTTGGGCGGCATTCTGGGGCCGACGTCCTGACTTTC. The chain links TRBV7-2 to TRBJ2-6, with a possible D match to TRBD1 (5 bases). The CDR3 covers 19 residues. Germline CDR1 and CDR2: SGHTA and FQGNSA.

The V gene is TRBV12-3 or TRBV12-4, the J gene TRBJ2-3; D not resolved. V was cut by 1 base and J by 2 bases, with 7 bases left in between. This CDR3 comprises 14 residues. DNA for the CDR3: TGTGCCAGCAGTTTAGGGGCAACCACAGATACGCAGTATTTT. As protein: CASSLGATTDTQYF.

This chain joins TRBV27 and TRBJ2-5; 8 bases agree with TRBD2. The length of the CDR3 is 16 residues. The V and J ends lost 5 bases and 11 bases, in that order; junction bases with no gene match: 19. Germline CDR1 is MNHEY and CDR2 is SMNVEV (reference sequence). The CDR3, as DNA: TGTGCCAGCAGTCCCACTCCAGCGGGAGAGGGCAATGAGCAGTACTTC. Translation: CASSPTPAGEGNEQYF.

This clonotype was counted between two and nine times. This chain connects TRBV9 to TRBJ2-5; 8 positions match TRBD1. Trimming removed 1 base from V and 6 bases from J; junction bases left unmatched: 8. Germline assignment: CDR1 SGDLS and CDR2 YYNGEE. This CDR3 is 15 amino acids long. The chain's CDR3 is CASSVQGASAQTQYF. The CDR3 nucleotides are TGTGCCAGCAGCGTACAGGGGGCATCCGCCCAGACCCAGTACTTC.

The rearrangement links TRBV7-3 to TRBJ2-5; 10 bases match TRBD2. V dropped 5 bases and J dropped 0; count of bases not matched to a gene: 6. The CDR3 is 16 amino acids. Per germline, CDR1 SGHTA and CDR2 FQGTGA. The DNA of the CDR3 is TGTGCCAGCAGCCCTACCGGGACTAGCGACCAAGAGACCCAGTACTTC. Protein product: CASSPTGTSDQETQYF.

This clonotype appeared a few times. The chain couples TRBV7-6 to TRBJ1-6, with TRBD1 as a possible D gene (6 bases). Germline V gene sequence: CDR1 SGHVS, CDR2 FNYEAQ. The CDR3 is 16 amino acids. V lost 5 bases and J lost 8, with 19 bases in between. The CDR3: CASSPGRGGSHSPLHF. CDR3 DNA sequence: TGTGCCAGCAGCCCCGGTCGTGGGGGCAGTCATTCACCCCTCCACTTT.

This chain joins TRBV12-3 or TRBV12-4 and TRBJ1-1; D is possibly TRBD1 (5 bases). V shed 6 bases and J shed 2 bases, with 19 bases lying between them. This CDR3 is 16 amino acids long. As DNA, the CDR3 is TGTGCCAGCAGCCCAAACCCGGGACGCCCCAACACTGAAGCTTTCTTT. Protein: CASSPNPGRPNTEAFF.

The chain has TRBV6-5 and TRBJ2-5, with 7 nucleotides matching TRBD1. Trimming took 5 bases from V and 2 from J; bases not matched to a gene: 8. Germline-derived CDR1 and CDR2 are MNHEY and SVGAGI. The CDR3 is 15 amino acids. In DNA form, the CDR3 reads TGTGCCAGCAGTATCTTAACAGGGGCGCAAGAGACCCAGTACTTC. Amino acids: CASSILTGAQETQYF.